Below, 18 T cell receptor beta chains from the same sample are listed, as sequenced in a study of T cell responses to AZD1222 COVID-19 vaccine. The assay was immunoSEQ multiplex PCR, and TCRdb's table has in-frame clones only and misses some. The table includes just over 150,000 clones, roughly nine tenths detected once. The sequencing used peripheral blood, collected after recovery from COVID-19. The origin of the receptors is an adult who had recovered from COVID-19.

The CDR3 DNA is TGTGCCAGCAGCACCAGGGATTACTCCTACAATGAGCAGTTCTTC. As protein: CASSTRDYSYNEQFF. The chain joins TRBV7-9 to TRBJ2-1; a weak D match, TRBD1 (5 bases). Trimming stripped 5 bases from V and 0 bases from J, with 11 bases between. Germline lookup yields CDR1 SEHNR and CDR2 FQNEAQ (reference sequence). The CDR3 has 15 amino acids.

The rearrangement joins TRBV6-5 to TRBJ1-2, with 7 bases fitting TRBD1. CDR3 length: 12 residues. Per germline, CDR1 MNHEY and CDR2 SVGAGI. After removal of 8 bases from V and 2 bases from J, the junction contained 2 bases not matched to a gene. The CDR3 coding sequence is TGTGCCAGCCGGGACAGCAACTATGGCTACACCTTC. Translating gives CASRDSNYGYTF.

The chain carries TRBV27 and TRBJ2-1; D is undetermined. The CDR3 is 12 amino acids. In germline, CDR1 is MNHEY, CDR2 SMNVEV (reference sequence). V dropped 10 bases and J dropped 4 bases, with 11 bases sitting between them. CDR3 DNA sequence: TGTGCCACCCGACTCAGATACAATGAGCAGTTCTTC. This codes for CATRLRYNEQFF.

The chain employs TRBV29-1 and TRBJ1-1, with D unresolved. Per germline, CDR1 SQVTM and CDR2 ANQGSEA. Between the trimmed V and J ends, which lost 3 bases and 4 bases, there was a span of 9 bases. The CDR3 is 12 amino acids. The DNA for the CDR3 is TGCAGCGTTGATCAGGTGGGCACTGAAGCTTTCTTT. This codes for CSVDQVGTEAFF.

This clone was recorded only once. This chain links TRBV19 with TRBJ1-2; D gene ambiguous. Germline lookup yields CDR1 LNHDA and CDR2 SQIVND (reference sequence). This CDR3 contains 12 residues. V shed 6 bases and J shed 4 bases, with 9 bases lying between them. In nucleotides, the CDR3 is TGTGCCAGTAGCCAGGAGCCCTATGGCTACACCTTC. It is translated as CASSQEPYGYTF.

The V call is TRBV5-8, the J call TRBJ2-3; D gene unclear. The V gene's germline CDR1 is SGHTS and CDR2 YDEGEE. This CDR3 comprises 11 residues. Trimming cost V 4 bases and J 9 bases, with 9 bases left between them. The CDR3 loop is CASSPTRTQYF. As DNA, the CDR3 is TGTGCCAGCAGCCCGACAAGGACGCAGTATTTT.

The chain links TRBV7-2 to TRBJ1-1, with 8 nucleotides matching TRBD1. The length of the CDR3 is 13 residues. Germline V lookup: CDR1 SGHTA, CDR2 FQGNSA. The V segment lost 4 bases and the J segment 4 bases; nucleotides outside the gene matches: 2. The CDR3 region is CASSYDRGTEAFF. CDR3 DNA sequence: TGTGCCAGCAGCTACGACAGGGGCACTGAAGCTTTCTTT.

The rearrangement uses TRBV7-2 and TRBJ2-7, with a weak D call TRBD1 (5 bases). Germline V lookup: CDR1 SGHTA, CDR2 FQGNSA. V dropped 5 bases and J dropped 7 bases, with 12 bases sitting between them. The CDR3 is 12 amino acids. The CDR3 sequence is CASSIPRGEQYF. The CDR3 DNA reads TGTGCCAGCAGCATACCTAGGGGAGAGCAGTACTTC. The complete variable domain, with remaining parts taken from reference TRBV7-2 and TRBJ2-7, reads GAGVSQSPSNKVTEKGKDVELRCDPISGHTALYWYRQSLGQGLEFLIYFQGNSAPDKSGLPSDRFSAERTGGSVSTLTIQRTQQEDSAVYLCASSIPRGEQYFGPGTRLTVT.

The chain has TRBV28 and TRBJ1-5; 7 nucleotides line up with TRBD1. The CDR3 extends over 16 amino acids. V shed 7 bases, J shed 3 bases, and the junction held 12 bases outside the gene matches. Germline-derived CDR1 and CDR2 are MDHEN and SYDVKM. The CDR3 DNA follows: TGTGCCAGCACCTCTCAAGGGGGCGTCGACAATCAGCCCCAGCATTTT. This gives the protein CASTSQGGVDNQPQHF.

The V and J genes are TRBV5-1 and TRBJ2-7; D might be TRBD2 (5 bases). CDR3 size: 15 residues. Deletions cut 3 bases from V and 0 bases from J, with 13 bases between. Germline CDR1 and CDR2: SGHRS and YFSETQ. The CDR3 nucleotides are TGCGCCAGCAGCTCCCGGACGGGAAGCTCCTACGAGCAGTACTTC. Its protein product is CASSSRTGSSYEQYF. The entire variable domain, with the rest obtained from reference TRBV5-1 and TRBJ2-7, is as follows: KAGVTQTPRYLIKTRGQQVTLSCSPISGHRSVSWYQQTPGQGLQFLFEYFSETQRNKGNFPGRFSGRQFSNSRSEMNVSTLELGDSALYLCASSSRTGSSYEQYFGPGTRLTVT.

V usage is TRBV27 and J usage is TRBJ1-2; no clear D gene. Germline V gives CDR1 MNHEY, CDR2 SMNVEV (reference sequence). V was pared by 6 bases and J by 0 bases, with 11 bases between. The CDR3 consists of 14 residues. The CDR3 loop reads CASSPYTPNYGYTF. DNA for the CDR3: TGTGCCAGCAGCCCCTACACACCTAACTATGGCTACACCTTC.

CDR3 DNA sequence: TGTGCCAGCAGCTTCCCCCGAGGAAGCAACACTGAAGCTTTCTTT. This codes for CASSFPRGSNTEAFF. The chain recombines TRBV5-6 with TRBJ1-1; D is undetermined. With 2 bases removed from V and 2 bases from J, the gap between germline ends came to 13 bases. The germline gives CDR1 SGHDT, CDR2 YYEEEE. This CDR3 region has 15 residues.

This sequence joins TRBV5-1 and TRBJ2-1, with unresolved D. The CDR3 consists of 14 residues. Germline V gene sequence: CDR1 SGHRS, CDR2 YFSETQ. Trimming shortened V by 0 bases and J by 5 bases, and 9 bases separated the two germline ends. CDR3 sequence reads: CASSLDSTDNEQFF. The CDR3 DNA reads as TGCGCCAGCAGCTTGGATAGTACCGACAATGAGCAGTTCTTC.

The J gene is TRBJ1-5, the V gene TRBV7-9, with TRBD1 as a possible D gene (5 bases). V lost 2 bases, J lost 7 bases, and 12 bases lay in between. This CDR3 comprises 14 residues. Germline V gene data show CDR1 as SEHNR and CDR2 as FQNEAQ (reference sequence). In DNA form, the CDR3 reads TGTGCCAGCAGCTTACAGGGAGGCGGGCAGCCCCAGCATTTT. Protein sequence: CASSLQGGGQPQHF. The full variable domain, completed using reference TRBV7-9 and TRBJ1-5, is DTGVSQNPRHKITKRGQNVTFRCDPISEHNRLYWYRQTLGQGPEFLTYFQNEAQLEKSRLLSDRFSAERPKGSFSTLEIQRTEQGDSAMYLCASSLQGGGQPQHFGDGTRLSIL.

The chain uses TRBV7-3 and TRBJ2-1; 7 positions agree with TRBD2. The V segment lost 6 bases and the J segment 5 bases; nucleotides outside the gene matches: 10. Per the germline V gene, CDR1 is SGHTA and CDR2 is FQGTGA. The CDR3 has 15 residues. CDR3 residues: CASSSRRDYNNEQFF. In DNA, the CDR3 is TGTGCCAGCAGTTCTCGACGGGACTACAACAATGAGCAGTTCTTC.

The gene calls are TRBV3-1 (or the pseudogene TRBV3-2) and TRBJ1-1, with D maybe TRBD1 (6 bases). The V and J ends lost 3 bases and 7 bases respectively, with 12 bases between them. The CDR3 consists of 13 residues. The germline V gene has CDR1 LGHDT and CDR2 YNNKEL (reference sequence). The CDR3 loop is CASSQRTAIEAFF. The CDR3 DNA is TGTGCCAGCAGCCAGAGGACAGCGATTGAAGCTTTCTTT.

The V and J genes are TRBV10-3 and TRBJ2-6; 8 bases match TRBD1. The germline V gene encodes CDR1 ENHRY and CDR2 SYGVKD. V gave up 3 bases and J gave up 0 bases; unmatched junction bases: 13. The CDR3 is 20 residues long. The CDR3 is CAISDPSPGQDPSGANVLTF. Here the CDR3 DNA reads TGTGCCATCAGTGACCCGTCTCCGGGACAGGATCCCTCTGGGGCCAACGTCCTGACTTTC.

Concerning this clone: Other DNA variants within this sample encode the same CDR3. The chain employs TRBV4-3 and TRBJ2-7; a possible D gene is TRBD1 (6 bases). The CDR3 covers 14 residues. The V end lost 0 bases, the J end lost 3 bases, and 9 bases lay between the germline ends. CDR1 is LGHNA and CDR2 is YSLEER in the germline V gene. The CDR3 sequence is CASSQEGRGYEQYF. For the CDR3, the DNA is TGCGCCAGCAGCCAAGAGGGCAGGGGCTACGAGCAGTACTTC.